Below are 23 T cell receptor beta chains sequenced from a single sample in a study of graft-versus-host responses after intestinal transplantation. Sequencing used immunoSEQ multiplex PCR; TCRdb keeps in-frame clones, though not all of them. Of 9,100 or so clones in the sample, 91% are singletons; the top ten hold 2% to 3%. This specimen was PBMCs, taken around 47 days after intestinal transplant. These receptors were taken from a human patient who received an intestinal transplant, so some T cells may come from the graft donor.

This clone was observed a few times. The rearrangement joins TRBV2 to TRBJ2-2; 7 bases are a match to TRBD1. This CDR3 has 15 amino acids. The V and J ends lost 1 base and 1 base, in that order; junction bases with no gene match: 0. Germline lookup yields CDR1 SNHLY and CDR2 FYNNEI. DNA for the CDR3: TGTGCCAGCAGTGAAGGACAGGGGAACACCGGGGAGCTGTTTTTT. Its protein product is CASSEGQGNTGELFF.

The rearrangement links TRBV28 to TRBJ2-7, with D tentatively TRBD2 (6 bases). Germline V gives CDR1 MDHEN, CDR2 SYDVKM. V was clipped by 6 bases and J by 1 base, with 13 bases between them. This CDR3 has 14 residues. As DNA, the CDR3 is TGTGCCAGCAGCCCCCTAAGCGGGTCCTACGAGCAGTACTTC. This gives the protein CASSPLSGSYEQYF.

The rearrangement links TRBV19 to TRBJ1-5, with 7 nucleotides matching TRBD1. The CDR3 is made up of 15 amino acids. Germline lookup yields CDR1 LNHDA and CDR2 SQIVND (reference sequence). Unmatched junction bases numbered 7, after V lost 4 bases and J lost 4 bases. CDR3 sequence: CASSRPGQTNQPQHF. The DNA of the CDR3 is TGTGCCAGTAGTAGGCCGGGACAGACAAATCAGCCCCAGCATTTT.

The chain joins TRBV6-5 to TRBJ2-7, with D hard to call. CDR3 length: 12 residues. Germline assignment: CDR1 MNHEY and CDR2 SVGAGI. V lost 0 bases, J lost 5 bases, and 5 bases lay in between. The CDR3 nucleotides are TGTGCCAGCAGTTACTCGGGCCACGAGCAGTACTTC. Its translation is CASSYSGHEQYF.

The V and J genes are TRBV19 and TRBJ1-4, with 7 bases lining up with TRBD1. The length of the CDR3 is 15 residues. The V and J ends lost 5 bases and 3 bases, in that order; junction bases with no gene match: 6. Germline CDR1 LNHDA, CDR2 SQIVND (reference sequence). The CDR3 spells CASSSSGTANEKLFF. The CDR3 DNA sequence: TGTGCCAGTAGTTCCTCCGGGACAGCTAATGAAAAACTGTTTTTT. Filled out from reference TRBV19 and TRBJ1-4, the complete variable domain reads DGGITQSPKYLFRKEGQNVTLSCEQNLNHDAMYWYRQDPGQGLRLIYYSQIVNDFQKGDIAEGYSVSREKKESFPLTVTSAQKNPTAFYLCASSSSGTANEKLFFGSGTQLSVL.

V and J are TRBV12-5 and TRBJ2-1, with 12 bases fitting TRBD2. Unmatched junction bases numbered 20, after V lost 3 bases and J lost 8 bases. CDR3 length equals 20 residues. Germline V CDR1 and CDR2: LGHNT, FRNRAP. CDR3 nucleotides: TGTGCTAGTGGTTTAGAACCCTTCCTAGCGGGAGGGCCTGTTCGCGATGAGCAGTTCTTC. Protein sequence: CASGLEPFLAGGPVRDEQFF.

This clone was counted once. The CDR3 bases are TGTGCCAGCAGCTTGGCTATCGTGGATGAGCAGTTCTTC. It yields the protein CASSLAIVDEQFF. The chain joins TRBV5-6 to TRBJ2-1; no clear D. The CDR3 spans 13 residues. Per the germline V gene, CDR1 is SGHDT and CDR2 is YYEEEE. The germline V and J ends were trimmed by 0 bases and 8 bases, with 9 bases remaining between them.

V and J are TRBV6-6 and TRBJ1-3; the D is unclear. Trimming removed 3 bases at V and 0 bases at J, with 9 bases between. The CDR3 consists of 15 residues. Germline CDR1 reads MNHNY; CDR2 reads SVGAGI (reference sequence). The CDR3, as DNA: TGTGCCAGCAGTTATCAGTCCCACTCTGGAAACACCATATATTTT. This translates into CASSYQSHSGNTIYF.

The V gene is TRBV4-2, the J gene TRBJ2-7, with a possible D match to TRBD1 (6 bases). V was pared by 0 bases and J by 5 bases, with 17 bases between. CDR1 is LGHNA, CDR2 YNFKEQ, per germline. The CDR3 consists of 16 residues. CDR3 residues: CASSQDDRMVHHEQYF. CDR3 coding DNA: TGTGCCAGCAGCCAAGATGACAGGATGGTGCACCACGAGCAGTACTTC.

The chain uses TRBV4-1 and TRBJ1-4; 9 nucleotides align to TRBD1. V lost 1 base, J lost 5 bases, and 2 bases stayed unmatched. Germline V gene lookup returns CDR1 MGHRA and CDR2 YSYEKL. CDR3 length equals 15 residues. In DNA form, the CDR3 reads TGCGCCAGCAGCCAAGGAGGGACAGGGAATGAAAAACTGTTTTTT. This translates into CASSQGGTGNEKLFF.

The V call is TRBV11-2, the J call TRBJ2-7; 11 bases map to TRBD1. The CDR3 extends over 15 amino acids. J gave up 8 bases and V 5 bases, and 11 bases lay outside the gene matches. The germline V gene encodes CDR1 SGHAT and CDR2 FQNNGV. In nucleotides, the CDR3 is TGTGCCAGCAGCGCCTACGGGACAGGGGGGGGGCAGCAGTACTTC. Translated, it gives CASSAYGTGGGQQYF.

The V and J genes are TRBV14 and TRBJ2-1, with 10 nucleotides matching TRBD2. CDR1 and CDR2 from the germline V gene are SGHDN and FVKESK. The CDR3 totals 15 residues. The junction had 7 bases not matched to a gene; V was cut back by 3 bases and J by 8 bases. The DNA for the CDR3 is TGTGCCAGCAGCCAGTCTAGCGGGAGTTATTATGAGCAGTTCTTC. This encodes CASSQSSGSYYEQFF.

The chain combines TRBV27 with TRBJ2-5, with D possibly TRBD2 on 7 matching bases. Trimming left V 6 bases short and J 0 bases short, with 11 bases between. Germline CDR1 is MNHEY and CDR2 is SMNVEV (reference sequence). There are 14 residues in the CDR3. The CDR3 DNA sequence: TGTGCCAGCAGCAGGGGAGGGTACCAAGAGACCCAGTACTTC. It codes for CASSRGGYQETQYF.

The chain uses TRBV29-1 and TRBJ1-5, with D perhaps TRBD1 (6 bases). The germline V gene encodes CDR1 SQVTM and CDR2 ANQGSEA. V lost 4 bases and J 4 bases, leaving 14 bases between the germline ends. This CDR3 is 14 amino acids long. CDR3 sequence (DNA): TGCAGCGTTGTAGGGGACAAACCTAATCAGCCCCAGCATTTT. As protein: CSVVGDKPNQPQHF.

V usage is TRBV6-5 and J usage is TRBJ2-1; 11 bases match TRBD1. From germline, CDR1 is MNHEY and CDR2 SVGAGI. This CDR3 has 15 residues. V dropped 5 bases and J dropped 7; count of bases not matched to a gene: 7. The CDR3 nucleotides are TGTGCCAGCAGTCCCCAGGACAGGGGGCTGAATGAGCAGTTCTTC. Protein sequence: CASSPQDRGLNEQFF.

The V call is TRBV7-6, the J call TRBJ2-5; 10 nucleotides match TRBD2. There are 16 residues in the CDR3. The V segment lost 3 bases and the J segment 4 bases; nucleotides outside the gene matches: 8. The V gene's germline CDR1 is SGHVS and CDR2 FNYEAQ. The CDR3 coding sequence is TGTGCCAGCAGCTTCCGTCCGGGGACTAGCGTAGAGACCCAGTACTTC. This sequence encodes CASSFRPGTSVETQYF.

This chain joins TRBV5-6 and TRBJ2-1; TRBD2 agrees at 12 bases. With V trimmed by 6 bases and J by 6 bases, 7 bases remained unmatched. The germline V gene encodes CDR1 SGHDT and CDR2 YYEEEE. The CDR3 loop spans 15 amino acids. DNA of the CDR3: TGTGCCAGCACCCACGGACTAGCGGGATCCAATGAGCAGTTCTTC. Its translation is CASTHGLAGSNEQFF.

The table lists this clone with a few counts. This chain joins TRBV5-1 and TRBJ2-1; D call uncertain. The CDR3 extends over 13 amino acids. Trimming cost V 2 bases and J 5 bases, with 8 bases left between them. The germline V gene has CDR1 SGHRS and CDR2 YFSETQ. The CDR3 DNA follows: TGCGCCAGCAGCTTCGCCCCTGACAATGAGCAGTTCTTC. The encoded protein is CASSFAPDNEQFF. The full variable domain, its missing parts supplied by reference TRBV5-1 and TRBJ2-1, is KAGVTQTPRYLIKTRGQQVTLSCSPISGHRSVSWYQQTPGQGLQFLFEYFSETQRNKGNFPGRFSGRQFSNSRSEMNVSTLELGDSALYLCASSFAPDNEQFFGPGTRLTVL.

A remark on this clone: One junction end disagrees with the germline gene, perhaps due to a read error. The chain is built from TRBV11-3 and TRBJ1-4; D gene ambiguous. CDR1 is SGHNT and CDR2 is YENEEA in the germline V gene. CDR3 length: 15 residues. The CDR3 DNA reads TGTGCCAGCAGCTTAGCCTGGCCAGATGGGAGAAAAACTGTTTTT. As protein: CASSLAWPDGRKTVF.

V is TRBV5-1 and J is TRBJ2-3; tentative D call: TRBD2 (5 bases). The CDR3 has 16 residues. Germline-derived CDR1 and CDR2 are SGHRS and YFSETQ. Trimming removed 0 bases at V and 4 bases at J, with 15 bases between. This CDR3 is CASSLERRSVADTQYF. The CDR3 region has the DNA TGCGCCAGCAGCTTGGAGCGGCGAAGCGTTGCAGATACGCAGTATTTT. Full variable domain (remainder filled in from reference TRBV5-1 and TRBJ2-3): KAGVTQTPRYLIKTRGQQVTLSCSPISGHRSVSWYQQTPGQGLQFLFEYFSETQRNKGNFPGRFSGRQFSNSRSEMNVSTLELGDSALYLCASSLERRSVADTQYFGPGTRLTVL.

The chain has TRBV29-1 and TRBJ2-3; unclear D gene. The V gene's germline CDR1 is SQVTM and CDR2 ANQGSEA. The ends were cut back, 1 base at V and 0 bases at J, with 8 bases in the middle. This CDR3 has 14 residues. Here the CDR3 reads CSVEARQSTDTQYF. The CDR3 DNA sequence: TGCAGCGTTGAAGCCAGGCAAAGCACAGATACGCAGTATTTT.

This chain joins TRBV6-5 and TRBJ1-1; maybe TRBD1 (6 bases). The CDR3 contains 13 residues. Trimming pared 0 bases from V and 9 bases from J, leaving 11 bases between. Germline CDR1 MNHEY, CDR2 SVGAGI. The CDR3 nucleotides are TGTGCCAGCAGTTACTCGACAGGAGTTCAAGCTTTCTTT. It specifies CASSYSTGVQAFF.

The gene calls are TRBV25-1 and TRBJ2-5; D remains unclear. The CDR3 covers 10 residues. V was pared by 8 bases and J by 2 bases, with 3 bases between. CDR1 and CDR2 (germline): MGHDK, SYGVNS. This CDR3 reads CASGQETQYF. Here the CDR3 DNA reads TGTGCCAGCGGGCAAGAGACCCAGTACTTC. The full variable domain, in which reference TRBV25-1 and TRBJ2-5 provide the parts outside the CDR3, is EADIYQTPRYLVIGTGKKITLECSQTMGHDKMYWYQQDPGMELHLIHYSYGVNSTEKGDLSSESTVSRIRTEHFPLTLESARPSHTSQYLCASGQETQYFGPGTRLLVL.